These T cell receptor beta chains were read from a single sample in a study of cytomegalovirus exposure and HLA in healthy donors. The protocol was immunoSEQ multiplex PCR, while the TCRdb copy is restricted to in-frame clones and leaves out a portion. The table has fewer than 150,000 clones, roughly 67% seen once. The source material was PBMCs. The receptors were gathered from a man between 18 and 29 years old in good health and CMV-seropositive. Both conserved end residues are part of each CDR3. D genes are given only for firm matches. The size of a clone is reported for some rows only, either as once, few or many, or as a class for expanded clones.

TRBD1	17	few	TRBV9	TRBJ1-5	TGTGCCAGCAGCGCGGGGGATCCGGGACAGCTCAATCAGCCCCAGCATTTT	CASSAGDPGQLNQPQHF
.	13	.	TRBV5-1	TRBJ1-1	TGCGCCAGCAGTAACAGGGTGAGCACTGAAGCTTTCTTT	CASSNRVSTEAFF
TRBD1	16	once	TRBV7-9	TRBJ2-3	TGTGCCAGCAGCAAGACAGGGCTACATAGCACAGATACGCAGTATTTT	CASSKTGLHSTDTQYF
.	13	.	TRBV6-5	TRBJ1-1	TGTGCCAGCAGTCGCCAGGGTGGAACTGAAGCTTTCTTT	CASSRQGGTEAFF
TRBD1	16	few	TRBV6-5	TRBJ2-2	TGTGCCAGCAGTTACTCCAGGACAGGGCAAACCGGGGAGCTGTTTTTT	CASSYSRTGQTGELFF
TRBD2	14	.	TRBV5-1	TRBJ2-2	TGCGCCAGCAGGCCCCGGGGGGGGACCGGGGAGCTGTTTTTT	CASRPRGGTGELFF
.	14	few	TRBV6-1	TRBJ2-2	TGTGCCAGCAGTGACGGCGGGGACACCGGGGAGCTGTTTTTT	CASSDGGDTGELFF
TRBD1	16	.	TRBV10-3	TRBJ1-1	TGTGCCATCAGTGACCCGACAGGGTCGGTGAACACTGAAGCTTTCTTT	CAISDPTGSVNTEAFF
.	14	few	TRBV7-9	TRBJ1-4	TGTGCCAGCAGCTCAGGAAGGACTAATGAAAAACTGTTTTTT	CASSSGRTNEKLFF
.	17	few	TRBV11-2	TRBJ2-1	TGTGCCAGCAGCTTAGATAGGACACAAAAGCCCTACAATGAGCAGTTCTTC	CASSLDRTQKPYNEQFF
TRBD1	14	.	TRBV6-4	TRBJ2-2	TGTGCCAGAATCGGGACAGTGAACACCGGGGAGCTGTTTTTT	CARIGTVNTGELFF
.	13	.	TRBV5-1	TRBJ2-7	TGCGCCAGCAGCTTGTTGGGCCCTTACGAGCAGTACTTC	CASSLLGPYEQYF
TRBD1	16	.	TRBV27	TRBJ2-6	TGTGCCAGCAAGACCGGGACAGGGCGAGGGGCCAACGTCCTGACTTTC	CASKTGTGRGANVLTF
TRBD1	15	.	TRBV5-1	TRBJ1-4	TGCGCCAGCAGCTTAGATGGGACAGGGGGTGAAAAACTGTTTTTT	CASSLDGTGGEKLFF
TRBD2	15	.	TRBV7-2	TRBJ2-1	TGTGCCAGCAGCTCCAGGGCGGGGGCCTACAATGAGCAGTTCTTC	CASSSRAGAYNEQFF
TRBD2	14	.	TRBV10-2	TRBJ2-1	TGCGCCAGCAGTGATCTAGCGGGGGGCACTGAGCAGTTCTTC	CASSDLAGGTEQFF
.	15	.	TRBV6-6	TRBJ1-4	TGTGCCAGCAGCGAGGGAGGGGCAACTAATGAAAAACTGTTTTTT	CASSEGGATNEKLFF